Each of the 28 T cell receptor beta chains below was sequenced from the same sample in a study of Graves' ophthalmopathy and Graves' hyperthyroidism. TCR beta CDR3 regions were amplified from RNA transcripts. HTBI primers were used in a first-round RT-PCR, which preceded a second-round multiplex PCR. MiXCR, applied by TCRdb to the multiplex PCR reads, yields one record per CDR3 protein. Found here are some 750,000 distinct CDR3 sequences, around 40% of them singletons; the top ten hold roughly 46%. Sequencing was performed on peripheral blood. These receptors were taken from an adult man with Graves' ophthalmopathy.

In its sample, this clonotype was seen many times. This chain connects TRBV7-9 to TRBJ1-3; a possible D gene is TRBD1 (5 bases). The germline CDR1 and CDR2 sequences are SEHNR and FQNEAQ (reference sequence). This CDR3 has 17 amino acids. Trimming took 5 bases from V and 3 from J, leaving 20 bases between them. The CDR3 sequence: CASSKMTGAVGGNTIYF. CDR3 coding DNA: TGTGCCAGCAGCAAAATGACCGGGGCCGTGGGTGGAAACACCATATATTTT.

This chain joins TRBV7-9 and TRBJ1-3; 7 bases line up with TRBD1. From germline, CDR1 is SEHNR and CDR2 FQNEAQ (reference sequence). This CDR3 region has 16 residues. Germline trimming cut 4 bases from V and 0 bases from J; bases unmatched to any gene: 6. The CDR3 region has the DNA TGTGCCAGCAGCTCGAGGACAGGCCGCTCTGGAAACACCATATATTTT. Amino acids: CASSSRTGRSGNTIYF.

The rearrangement uses TRBV7-2 and TRBJ2-7; the D is unclear. The CDR3 extends over 14 amino acids. Germline V gene data show CDR1 as SGHTA and CDR2 as FQGNSA. Trimming stripped 4 bases from V and 2 bases from J, with 12 bases between. As DNA, the CDR3 is TGTGCCAGCAGCTCCTGGGGAACCACCTACGAGCAGTACTTC. This sequence encodes CASSSWGTTYEQYF. Based on the CDR3 plus reference TRBV7-2 and TRBJ2-7, the full variable domain is GAGVSQSPSNKVTEKGKDVELRCDPISGHTALYWYRQSLGQGLEFLIYFQGNSAPDKSGLPSDRFSAERTGGSVSTLTIQRTQQEDSAVYLCASSSWGTTYEQYFGPGTRLTVT.

This clonotype has just one count. V is TRBV29-1 and J is TRBJ1-6, with a possible D match to TRBD1 (5 bases). Germline CDR1 reads SQVTM; CDR2 reads ANQGSEA. The CDR3 length is 16 residues. V was trimmed by 6 bases and J by 5 bases, leaving 20 bases between them. CDR3 sequence reads: CSVVAGDTGDNSPLHF. DNA for the CDR3: TGCAGCGTCGTAGCGGGGGATACCGGGGATAATTCACCCCTCCACTTT.

The rearrangement links TRBV2 to TRBJ1-2, with 7 bases aligning to TRBD1. V lost 8 bases, J lost 4 bases, and 4 bases stayed unmatched. There are 12 residues in the CDR3. The germline CDR1 and CDR2 sequences are SNHLY and FYNNEI. For the CDR3, the DNA is TGTGCCAGCTTTACAGGGGCCTATGGCTACACCTTC. Its protein is CASFTGAYGYTF.

This clonotype was seen repeatedly, ten times or more. The chain combines TRBV20-1 with TRBJ1-6, with 8 positions matching TRBD1. V lost 4 bases and J lost 8; bases outside the gene matches: 10. Germline V gene sequence: CDR1 DFQATT, CDR2 SNEGSKA (reference sequence). This CDR3 spans 15 amino acids. The CDR3 DNA sequence: TGCAGTGCTACCGACGGACAGGGCGTGGATTCACCCCTCCACTTT. It specifies CSATDGQGVDSPLHF.

There are a few counts of this clonotype. This chain links TRBV19 with TRBJ1-1; 10 nucleotides align to TRBD1. After removal of 8 bases from V and 5 bases from J, the junction contained 17 bases not matched to a gene. This CDR3 has 17 amino acids. The germline V gene encodes CDR1 LNHDA and CDR2 SQIVND (reference sequence). In DNA, the CDR3 is TGTGCCAGTGACCGTCGGGACAGGGGTTTGACGTGGACTGAAGCTTTCTTT. Its translation is CASDRRDRGLTWTEAFF.

On this clonotype: The CDR3 carries no conserved terminal phenylalanine or tryptophan, so it likely arises from a read error. It is unclear where the CDR3 begins or ends on the DNA, so no DNA is shown, and the CDR3 is as TCRdb lists it. The chain employs TRBV25-1 and TRBJ1-6; the table's D call TRBD1 went unverified against the DNA. The CDR3 is 13 residues long, ends included. Per the germline V gene, CDR1 is MGHDK and CDR2 is SYGVNS. Here the CDR3 reads CASTGQWNSPPHL.

This clonotype was seen a few times. The V call is TRBV9, the J call TRBJ2-7; D possibly uses TRBD1 or TRBD2 (5 bases each). CDR1 SGDLS and CDR2 YYNGEE come from the germline V gene. The germline V and J ends were trimmed by 0 bases and 3 bases, with 16 bases remaining between them. CDR3 size: 16 residues. The CDR3 sequence: CASSVGGSHYDYEQYF. CDR3 DNA sequence: TGTGCCAGCAGCGTAGGGGGGAGCCACTATGACTACGAGCAGTACTTC.

The chain combines TRBV9 with TRBJ1-6; 10 positions agree with TRBD1. Germline assignment: CDR1 SGDLS and CDR2 YYNGEE. The J segment lost 5 bases and the V segment lost 7 bases, leaving 6 bases of the junction unmatched. This CDR3 has 15 residues. This CDR3 is CASSLDRGNNSPLHF. CDR3 nucleotides: TGTGCCAGCTCACTGGACAGGGGGAATAATTCACCCCTCCACTTT. The whole variable domain, remainder taken from reference TRBV9 and TRBJ1-6, is DSGVTQTPKHLITATGQRVTLRCSPRSGDLSVYWYQQSLDQGLQFLIQYYNGEERAKGNILERFSAQQFPDLHSELNLSSLELGDSALYFCASSLDRGNNSPLHFGNGTRLTVT.

For the CDR3, the DNA is TGCAGTGCTAGAGACCTAAACTACGAGCAGTACTTC. This codes for CSARDLNYEQYF. The rearrangement links TRBV20-1 to TRBJ2-7; D unresolved. CDR1 is DFQATT, CDR2 SNEGSKA, per germline (reference sequence). The CDR3 runs 12 residues. The V end lost 0 bases, the J end lost 3 bases, and 6 bases lay between the germline ends.

With respect to this clonotype: One base away lies a much larger clone, so this may be a sequencing read error. The genes are TRBV2 and TRBJ2-7; no firm D call. V shed 1 base and J shed 2 bases, with 6 bases lying between them. The CDR3 is made up of 13 amino acids. The germline gives CDR1 SNHLY, CDR2 FYNNEI. The CDR3 protein is CASSEGSTYEQYF. In DNA form, the CDR3 reads TGTGCCAGCAGTGAAGGGTCGACCTACGAGCAGTACTTC.

This clonotype was detected ten times or more. The chain is built from TRBV10-3 and TRBJ1-2, with 7 positions matching TRBD1. This CDR3 has 14 residues. In germline, CDR1 is ENHRY, CDR2 SYGVKD. V dropped 3 bases and J dropped 4; count of bases not matched to a gene: 5. The CDR3 here is CAISDPGQLYGYTF. The CDR3 DNA reads TGTGCCATCAGTGACCCGGGACAGCTCTATGGCTACACCTTC.

This sequence joins TRBV7-9 and TRBJ1-2, with D tentatively TRBD1 (5 bases). The V gene lost 2 bases and the J gene lost 6 bases, with 16 bases spanning the gap. The CDR3 extends over 15 amino acids. Germline assignment: CDR1 SEHNR and CDR2 FQNEAQ (reference sequence). DNA of the CDR3: TGTGCCAGCAGCTTAATAGCCGGGGGTACGGATGGCTACACCTTC. Translation: CASSLIAGGTDGYTF. The full variable domain, completed using reference TRBV7-9 and TRBJ1-2, is DTGVSQNPRHKITKRGQNVTFRCDPISEHNRLYWYRQTLGQGPEFLTYFQNEAQLEKSRLLSDRFSAERPKGSFSTLEIQRTEQGDSAMYLCASSLIAGGTDGYTFGSGTRLTVV.

This chain uses TRBV7-9 with TRBJ2-6; the D is unclear. Germline values: CDR1 SEHNR, CDR2 FQNEAQ (reference sequence). Trimming shortened V by 11 bases and J by 2 bases, and 7 bases separated the two germline ends. The CDR3 totals 12 residues. The CDR3: CAGVTGANVLTF. The CDR3 bases are TGTGCCGGCGTTACTGGGGCCAACGTCCTGACTTTC.

This CDR3 reads CASTPGRGKYQETQYF. CDR3 sequence (DNA): TGTGCCAGCACCCCAGGGAGAGGAAAGTACCAAGAGACCCAGTACTTC. This chain joins TRBV7-9 and TRBJ2-5; D tentatively reads TRBD1 or TRBD2 (5 bases each). This CDR3 is 16 amino acids long. Germline CDR1 SEHNR, CDR2 FQNEAQ (reference sequence). V lost 7 bases to trimming and J lost 0 bases, with 18 bases between them. Supplemented by reference TRBV7-9 and TRBJ2-5, the full variable domain reads DTGVSQNPRHKITKRGQNVTFRCDPISEHNRLYWYRQTLGQGPEFLTYFQNEAQLEKSRLLSDRFSAERPKGSFSTLEIQRTEQGDSAMYLCASTPGRGKYQETQYFGPGTRLLVL.

This clonotype appeared many times. The rearrangement joins TRBV7-9 to TRBJ2-7; 7 bases match TRBD1. Germline trimming cut 5 bases from V and 2 bases from J; bases unmatched to any gene: 9. The CDR3 runs 15 residues. From germline, CDR1 is SEHNR and CDR2 FQNEAQ (reference sequence). The CDR3 DNA reads as TGTGCCAGCAGCCCGGACAGGATTCGCACCTACGAGCAGTACTTC. This codes for CASSPDRIRTYEQYF.

Only a few counts were recorded for this clonotype. This sequence joins TRBV25-1 and TRBJ2-2; no firm D call. This CDR3 comprises 13 residues. Germline lookup yields CDR1 MGHDK and CDR2 SYGVNS. V lost 6 bases and J 3 bases, leaving 8 bases between the germline ends. The CDR3 loop is CASRPRYTGELFF. The CDR3 DNA is TGTGCCAGCAGACCCAGATACACCGGGGAGCTGTTTTTT.

The chain is built from TRBV20-1 and TRBJ1-1, with a weak D call TRBD1 (5 bases). Germline V CDR1 and CDR2: DFQATT, SNEGSKA (reference sequence). The CDR3 is 14 residues long. V shed 3 bases and J shed 3 bases, with 14 bases lying between them. The CDR3 sequence is CSASPPGTDTEAFF. CDR3 coding DNA: TGCAGTGCTAGTCCCCCAGGGACGGACACTGAAGCTTTCTTT.

The rearrangement links TRBV20-1 to TRBJ2-7; perhaps TRBD2 as D (6 bases). Trimming shortened V by 1 base and J by 6 bases, and 19 bases separated the two germline ends. CDR1 and CDR2 (germline): DFQATT, SNEGSKA (reference sequence). The CDR3 spans 15 residues. The CDR3 loop reads CSARGGWGVVGEQYF. The CDR3 DNA is TGCAGTGCTAGAGGAGGGTGGGGGGTAGTCGGCGAGCAGTACTTC.

Concerning this clonotype: A much larger clone lies a single base off, so this may be a read error. V is TRBV10-3 and J is TRBJ1-1; D may be TRBD1 (6 bases). CDR1 and CDR2 (germline): ENHRY, SYGVKD. V lost 5 bases, J lost 6 bases, and 13 bases lay in between. The CDR3 loop spans 13 amino acids. CDR3 in amino acids: CAISRTEDAEAFF. The CDR3 nucleotides are TGTGCCATCAGTAGGACAGAGGACGCTGAAGCTTTCTTT.

In its sample, this clonotype was seen many times. This chain joins TRBV7-2 and TRBJ2-7; D is perhaps TRBD1 (6 bases). V was clipped by 3 bases and J by 1 base, with 7 bases between them. The CDR3 has 13 residues. Germline assignment: CDR1 SGHTA and CDR2 FQGNSA. CDR3 DNA: TGTGCCAGCAGCTTGGACAGATCCTACGAGCAGTACTTC. Translating it yields CASSLDRSYEQYF.

This clonotype was observed at least ten times. The rearrangement links TRBV19 to TRBJ1-2; perhaps TRBD1 as D (5 bases). This CDR3 comprises 15 residues. The germline V and J ends were trimmed by 5 bases and 8 bases, with 21 bases remaining between them. In germline, CDR1 is LNHDA, CDR2 SQIVND (reference sequence). CDR3 protein: CASSPRQPLQVGYTF. CDR3 sequence (DNA): TGTGCCAGTAGTCCCCGACAGCCTCTTCAAGTAGGCTACACCTTC.

This clonotype has more than one count but fewer than ten. V is TRBV9 and J is TRBJ1-6; 7 bases fit TRBD1. CDR3 length: 17 residues. The V segment lost 4 bases and the J segment 5 bases; nucleotides outside the gene matches: 12. Germline CDR1 SGDLS, CDR2 YYNGEE. The CDR3 DNA sequence: TGTGCCAGCAGCCTGCAAGGAGGGGGCTCAGATAATTCACCCCTCCACTTT. Protein sequence: CASSLQGGGSDNSPLHF.

The chain uses TRBV11-2 and TRBJ2-7; the match to TRBD1 covers 8 bases. CDR3 length: 15 amino acids. Germline V gene sequence: CDR1 SGHAT, CDR2 FQNNGV. V was clipped by 1 base and J by 4 bases; unmatched bases: 6. The CDR3: CASSLAATGEYEQYF. DNA of the CDR3: TGTGCCAGCAGCTTAGCAGCGACAGGGGAATACGAGCAGTACTTC.

This sequence joins TRBV9 and TRBJ1-1; 10 bases fit TRBD1. CDR3 length: 15 residues. V dropped 0 bases and J dropped 8; count of bases not matched to a gene: 7. Germline CDR1 SGDLS, CDR2 YYNGEE. CDR3 coding DNA: TGTGCCAGCAGCGTAGGAATTGGGACAGGGGACGAAGCTTTCTTT. Protein: CASSVGIGTGDEAFF.

The rearrangement uses TRBV20-1 and TRBJ2-6; D call uncertain. Trimming shortened V by 3 bases and J by 12 bases, and 0 bases separated the two germline ends. Germline V gene data show CDR1 as DFQATT and CDR2 as SNEGSKA (reference sequence). This CDR3 comprises 8 residues. The CDR3 loop is CSASVLTF. DNA of the CDR3: TGCAGTGCTAGCGTCCTGACTTTC.

The gene calls are TRBV10-3 and TRBJ1-5; 10 positions match TRBD1. In germline, CDR1 is ENHRY, CDR2 SYGVKD. The V gene end was trimmed by 0 bases and the J gene end by 5 bases; junction bases not matched to a gene: 4. This CDR3 region has 16 residues. The CDR3 loop reads CAISESIGTGDQPQHF. The CDR3 nucleotides read TGTGCCATCAGTGAGTCAATCGGGACAGGGGATCAGCCCCAGCATTTT.